This TCR beta chain was sequenced during a study of OX40 agonist ivuxolimab in advanced cancers. Background on the study: Age averaged approximately 60 years (range about 23 to 80), and 82.7% were male.

TCRdb's table, derived via immunoSEQ multiplex PCR, lists solely in-frame clones and lacks some. The table has 65,000 to 85,000 clones, around 85% seen once. CDR1 is MDHEN, CDR2 SYDVKM, per germline. The junction had 8 bases not matched to a gene; V was cut back by 3 bases and J by 6 bases. The CDR3 is 15 residues long. The study's findings and limits: By week 6 at 0.1 to 3.0 mg/kg, blood CD4+ and CD8+ T cells had expanded clonally.

About this clone itself: What it binds is not known.

Sequenced here: CD4+ or CD8+ T cells sorted from blood, sampled in a trial of the OX40 agonist ivuxolimab. This TCR was sampled from an adult with an advanced solid tumor such as melanoma, head and neck, liver or kidney cancer. The chain couples TRBV28 to TRBJ1-5, with 7 bases aligning to TRBD1. CDR3 DNA: TGTGCCAGCAGTTTGCGACAGGGCAATGCTCAGCCCCAGCATTTT. Amino acids: CASSLRQGNAQPQHF.